This T cell receptor (beta chain) was sequenced in a study of T cells in Graves' hyperthyroidism and ophthalmopathy. Study-level findings and limits: Model predictions of ophthalmopathy came a median roughly 6.4 months before onset.

The V gene's germline CDR1 is MDHEN and CDR2 SYDVKM. V was trimmed by 5 bases and J by 0 bases, leaving 12 bases between them. CDR3 size: 15 residues. What was amplified from RNA transcripts were TCR beta CDR3 regions. TCR CDR3 underwent first-round RT-PCR with the HTBI primer set. MiXCR, applied by TCRdb to the multiplex PCR reads, yields one record per CDR3 protein. The sample consists of 190,000 or so distinct CDR3 sequences, around 20% of them appearing once. There are many counts of this clonotype. Antigen specificity is unknown. The rearrangement uses TRBV28 and TRBJ2-3, with D hard to call. The sequence was obtained from a man aged 40-55 years with Graves' hyperthyroidism. Sequences were obtained from blood. The CDR3 reads CASSGPTYSTDTQYF. As DNA, the CDR3 is TGTGCCAGCAGTGGCCCAACATATAGCACAGATACGCAGTATTTT.